Below, one T cell receptor beta chain is given with its context. Selected positively for CCR7 and CD45RO-negative, naive CD8 cells excluded terminally differentiated effector memory CD45RA+ cells. CDR1 is SGHKS, CDR2 YYEKEE, per germline (reference sequence). This CDR3 is built from 16 residues. Trimming took 0 bases from V and 8 from J; bases not matched to a gene: 9. The data derive from a study of shared clonotypes between healthy human individuals. Generated by immunoSEQ multiplex PCR, the TCRdb table keeps only in-frame clones and is missing some. The sample contains a few million clones, roughly 95% of which appear only once.

The sequencing sample was made of naive CD8+ T cells from PBMCs. V is TRBV5-5 and J is TRBJ1-4; 8 bases fit TRBD1. This receptor was identified in a man aged 18-30 years in good health. Some clones in this sample may be carry-over from other donors' samples. The CDR3 nucleotides are TGTGCCAGCAGCTTGGAGGCGGACAGGGAGCAGGAAAAACTGTTTTTT. Its translation: CASSLEADREQEKLFF. The full variable domain, in which reference TRBV5-5 and TRBJ1-4 provide the parts outside the CDR3, is DAGVTQSPTHLIKTRGQQVTLRCSPISGHKSVSWYQQVLGQGPQFIFQYYEKEERGRGNFPDRFSARQFPNYSSELNVNALLLGDSALYLCASSLEADREQEKLFFGSGTQLSVL.